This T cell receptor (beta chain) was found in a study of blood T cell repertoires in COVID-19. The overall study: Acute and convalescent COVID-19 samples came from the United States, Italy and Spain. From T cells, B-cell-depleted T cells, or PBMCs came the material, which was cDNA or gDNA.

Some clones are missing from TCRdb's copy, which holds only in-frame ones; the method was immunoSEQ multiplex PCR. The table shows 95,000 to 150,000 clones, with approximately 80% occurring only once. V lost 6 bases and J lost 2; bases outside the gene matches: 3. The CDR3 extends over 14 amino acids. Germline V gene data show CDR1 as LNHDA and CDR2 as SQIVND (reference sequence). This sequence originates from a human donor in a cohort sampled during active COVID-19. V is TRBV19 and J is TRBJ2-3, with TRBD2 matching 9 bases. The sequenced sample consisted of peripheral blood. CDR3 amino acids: CASRGLASTDTQYF. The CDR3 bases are TGTGCCAGTAGGGGACTAGCTTCCACAGATACGCAGTATTTT.